These 32 T cell receptor beta chains share one sample of origin, sequenced in a study of blood T cell repertoires in COVID-19. Data came from immunoSEQ multiplex PCR; TCRdb stores just in-frame clones and leaves some out. The sample contains about 240,000 clones, more than 75% of which appear only once. The sequencing sample was made of peripheral blood. All receptors come from a woman in her 70s with active or convalescent COVID-19.

This clone was found once. This chain links TRBV4-3 with TRBJ2-3; 9 bases line up with TRBD2. This CDR3 has 15 amino acids. V lost 0 bases, J lost 4 bases, and 2 bases stayed unmatched. Germline V gene sequence: CDR1 LGHNA, CDR2 YSLEER. CDR3 DNA sequence: TGCGCCAGCAGCCAAGAAGGCGGGGGGGCAGATACGCAGTATTTT. Its translation: CASSQEGGGADTQYF.

The chain uses TRBV6-5 and TRBJ1-5; TRBD1 might be the D (5 bases). Trimming pared 6 bases from V and 2 bases from J, leaving 5 bases between. The length of the CDR3 is 12 residues. CDR1 is MNHEY, CDR2 SVGAGI, per germline. The DNA of the CDR3 is TGTGCCAGCAGACAGGGCAATCAGCCCCAGCATTTT. The encoded protein is CASRQGNQPQHF.

This clone was picked up one time. Here the CDR3 reads CASSQGWGGNTEAFF. The CDR3 nucleotides read TGCGCCAGCAGCCAAGGGTGGGGAGGGAACACTGAAGCTTTCTTT. The genes are TRBV4-1 and TRBJ1-1, with D hard to call. Germline lookup yields CDR1 MGHRA and CDR2 YSYEKL. V lost 1 base and J 1 base, leaving 10 bases between the germline ends. CDR3 size: 15 residues.

J is TRBJ2-3 and V is TRBV27; D gene ambiguous. Trimming removed 2 bases at V and 0 bases at J, with 6 bases between. Germline loops: CDR1 MNHEY, CDR2 SMNVEV (reference sequence). The CDR3 is 14 residues long. CDR3 in amino acids: CASSLQVSTDTQYF. CDR3 DNA: TGTGCCAGCAGTTTACAGGTTAGCACAGATACGCAGTATTTT.

This chain connects TRBV14 to TRBJ1-4; possibly TRBD1 for D (6 bases). The germline V gene has CDR1 SGHDN and CDR2 FVKESK. V was pared by 0 bases and J by 6 bases, with 11 bases between. This CDR3 has 15 residues. The CDR3 reads CASSQERGGYEKLFF. The CDR3 nucleotides are TGTGCCAGCAGCCAAGAGAGGGGGGGCTATGAAAAACTGTTTTTT.

This chain uses TRBV15 with TRBJ2-5; the match to TRBD2 covers 8 bases. Germline CDR1 and CDR2: LNHNV and YYDKDF (reference sequence). The CDR3 loop spans 15 amino acids. The V and J ends lost 2 bases and 5 bases, in that order; junction bases with no gene match: 7. The CDR3 here is CATSRNSGAVETQYF. Here the CDR3 DNA reads TGTGCCACCAGCAGAAATAGCGGGGCGGTGGAGACCCAGTACTTC.

This chain connects TRBV6-5 to TRBJ2-7; a weak D match, TRBD1 (5 bases). V lost 0 bases to trimming and J lost 3 bases, with 12 bases between them. Per germline, CDR1 MNHEY and CDR2 SVGAGI. The CDR3 has 15 amino acids. The CDR3 reads CASSYSRQRNYEQYF. The DNA for the CDR3 is TGTGCCAGCAGTTACTCTCGACAGAGGAACTACGAGCAGTACTTC.

The chain recombines TRBV12-3 or TRBV12-4 with TRBJ2-7; D is uncertain. The CDR3 runs to 11 residues. Trimming removed 5 bases from V and 3 bases from J, with 5 bases in between. The CDR3 region has the DNA TGTGCCAGCAGTCAACTCTACGAGCAGTACTTC. This gives the protein CASSQLYEQYF.

The chain employs TRBV5-1 and TRBJ2-2; 15 bases map to TRBD2. The CDR3 runs 15 residues. Per the germline V gene, CDR1 is SGHRS and CDR2 is YFSETQ. Trimming cost V 7 bases and J 5 bases; bases outside gene matches: 3. DNA of the CDR3: TGCGCCAGCGGACTAGCGGGGGGGCCAACCGGGGAGCTGTTTTTT. As protein: CASGLAGGPTGELFF.

This chain joins TRBV5-4 and TRBJ2-5; D call uncertain. Germline V gives CDR1 SGHNT, CDR2 YYREEE (reference sequence). The germline V and J ends were trimmed by 0 bases and 2 bases, with 11 bases remaining between them. The CDR3 contains 15 residues. For the CDR3, the DNA is TGTGCCAGCAGCTTGGAGTCAGATCCACAAGAGACCCAGTACTTC. Translating gives CASSLESDPQETQYF.

This clone turned up a few times. The V call is TRBV7-3, the J call TRBJ2-5; 7 positions match TRBD1. Trimming cost V 5 bases and J 3 bases; bases outside gene matches: 3. There are 13 residues in the CDR3. Germline CDR1 and CDR2: SGHTA and FQGTGA. This CDR3 is CASSLGTEETQYF. In nucleotides, the CDR3 is TGTGCCAGCAGCCTTGGGACAGAAGAGACCCAGTACTTC. Supplemented by reference TRBV7-3 and TRBJ2-5, the full variable domain reads GAGVSQTPSNKVTEKGKYVELRCDPISGHTALYWYRQSLGQGPEFLIYFQGTGAADDSGLPNDRFFAVRPEGSVSTLKIQRTERGDSAVYLCASSLGTEETQYFGPGTRLLVL.

The rearrangement links TRBV19 to TRBJ2-7, with 10 nucleotides matching TRBD1. The CDR3 is 15 residues long. The J segment lost 5 bases and the V segment lost 7 bases, leaving 11 bases of the junction unmatched. In germline, CDR1 is LNHDA, CDR2 SQIVND (reference sequence). The CDR3 DNA follows: TGTGCCAGTACCCAGGGGGGACAGGGGATCGACGAGCAGTACTTC. Translation: CASTQGGQGIDEQYF.

The V gene is TRBV7-9, the J gene TRBJ2-5, with 7 bases fitting TRBD1. The V segment lost 5 bases and the J segment 3 bases; nucleotides outside the gene matches: 6. Per the germline V gene, CDR1 is SEHNR and CDR2 is FQNEAQ (reference sequence). CDR3 length: 14 amino acids. CDR3 region: CASSIPGQKETQYF. The DNA of the CDR3 is TGTGCCAGCAGCATCCCGGGACAGAAAGAGACCCAGTACTTC. Supplemented by reference TRBV7-9 and TRBJ2-5, the full variable domain reads DTGVSQNPRHKITKRGQNVTFRCDPISEHNRLYWYRQTLGQGPEFLTYFQNEAQLEKSRLLSDRFSAERPKGSFSTLEIQRTEQGDSAMYLCASSIPGQKETQYFGPGTRLLVL.

This sequence joins TRBV5-4 and TRBJ1-3; D uncertain. V lost 4 bases and J 0 bases, leaving 11 bases between the germline ends. The CDR3 extends over 15 amino acids. The germline V gene has CDR1 SGHNT and CDR2 YYREEE (reference sequence). The CDR3 DNA reads as TGTGCCAGCAGCCCAGGAGGGAGCTCTGGAAACACCATATATTTT. It is translated as CASSPGGSSGNTIYF. Full variable domain (outside the CDR3, taken from reference TRBV5-4 and TRBJ1-3): ETGVTQSPTHLIKTRGQQVTLRCSSQSGHNTVSWYQQALGQGPQFIFQYYREEENGRGNFPPRFSGLQFPNYSSELNVNALELDDSALYLCASSPGGSSGNTIYFGEGSWLTVV.

The chain combines TRBV5-8 with TRBJ2-1, with TRBD2 matching 8 bases. Per germline, CDR1 SGHTS and CDR2 YDEGEE. CDR3 length: 16 residues. Trimming removed 3 bases from V and 7 bases from J; junction bases left unmatched: 12. The CDR3 is CASSSHAGLVLNEQFF. As DNA, the CDR3 is TGTGCCAGCAGCTCCCATGCGGGACTAGTATTAAATGAGCAGTTCTTC.

This sequence joins TRBV6-5 and TRBJ2-2; D not certain. CDR1 is MNHEY and CDR2 is SVGAGI in the germline V gene. The CDR3 covers 11 residues. The germline V and J ends were trimmed by 5 bases and 7 bases, with 5 bases remaining between them. CDR3 sequence reads: CASSRFGELFF. The CDR3 DNA reads TGTGCCAGCAGTCGGTTCGGGGAGCTGTTTTTT.

The rearrangement joins TRBV4-1 to TRBJ1-1; D gene uncertain. V lost 1 base and J 3 bases, leaving 24 bases between the germline ends. The CDR3 loop spans 19 amino acids. Germline V gene lookup returns CDR1 MGHRA and CDR2 YSYEKL. DNA for the CDR3: TGCGCCAGCAGCCAAGGTAATCGGGAAGGGTACGGTGAGTACACTGAAGCTTTCTTT. Translating it yields CASSQGNREGYGEYTEAFF.

The J gene is TRBJ1-5, the V gene TRBV5-5; 8 bases match TRBD1. CDR3 size: 15 residues. CDR1 and CDR2 from the germline V gene are SGHKS and YYEKEE (reference sequence). Germline trimming cut 0 bases from V and 5 bases from J; bases unmatched to any gene: 4. The CDR3 nucleotides are TGTGCCAGCAGCTTGGGGACAGGGAATTATCAGCCCCAGCATTTT. As protein: CASSLGTGNYQPQHF.

The genes are TRBV28 and TRBJ2-5, with 10 bases matching TRBD2. The germline V gene encodes CDR1 MDHEN and CDR2 SYDVKM. The J segment lost 5 bases and the V segment lost 11 bases, leaving 14 bases of the junction unmatched. CDR3 size: 15 residues. DNA of the CDR3: TGTGCCTGCTCGGCTAGCGGGGGTCTTGATGAGACCCAGTACTTC. Its translation is CACSASGGLDETQYF.

Only a few counts were recorded for this clone. The chain employs TRBV6-1 and TRBJ1-1; D perhaps matches TRBD1 (5 bases). The CDR3 consists of 14 residues. The V end lost 3 bases, the J end lost 6 bases, and 14 bases lay between the germline ends. Per the germline V gene, CDR1 is MNHNS and CDR2 is SASEGT. CDR3: CASSELVGAPEAFF. The CDR3, as DNA: TGTGCCAGCAGTGAGTTGGTAGGGGCGCCTGAAGCTTTCTTT.

This clone was counted once. This chain connects TRBV3-1 (or the pseudogene TRBV3-2) to TRBJ2-7; TRBD1 matches at 7 bases. The CDR3 has 15 amino acids. The V segment lost 4 bases and the J segment 3 bases; nucleotides outside the gene matches: 9. Germline CDR1 and CDR2: LGHDT and YNNKEL (reference sequence). The CDR3 protein is CASSPNPGQSYEQYF. For the CDR3, the DNA is TGTGCCAGCAGCCCAAACCCGGGACAGAGCTACGAGCAGTACTTC.

The chain combines TRBV2 with TRBJ1-1; maybe TRBD1 (5 bases). Germline V gene sequence: CDR1 SNHLY, CDR2 FYNNEI. The CDR3 contains 11 residues. DNA for the CDR3: TGTGCTACGACGGGGGACCGTGAAGCTTTCTTT. Encoded protein: CATTGDREAFF.

A single count supports this clone. The chain uses TRBV29-1 and TRBJ2-7, with 9 positions matching TRBD1. The CDR3 is made up of 14 amino acids. Germline CDR1 reads SQVTM; CDR2 reads ANQGSEA. The V and J ends lost 4 bases and 6 bases, in that order; junction bases with no gene match: 10. The CDR3 coding sequence is TGCAGCGTTGGCAGGGGGACAGGGAAACTCGAGCAGTACTTC. This translates into CSVGRGTGKLEQYF.

The V and J genes are TRBV11-2 and TRBJ2-7; 8 bases map to TRBD1. This CDR3 is 17 amino acids long. Germline values: CDR1 SGHAT, CDR2 FQNNGV. The V segment lost 2 bases and the J segment 1 base; nucleotides outside the gene matches: 10. CDR3 amino acids: CASSLTGGTHSSYEQYF. CDR3 bases: TGTGCCAGCAGCTTAACAGGGGGAACCCACAGTTCCTACGAGCAGTACTTC.

CDR3 loop: CARESRFRWNTGELFF. The CDR3 DNA sequence: TGTGCCAGGGAGTCCCGGTTCCGGTGGAACACCGGGGAGCTGTTTTTT. V is TRBV10-3 and J is TRBJ2-2, with D tentatively TRBD2 (5 bases). This CDR3 region has 16 residues. Germline V lookup: CDR1 ENHRY, CDR2 SYGVKD. V was trimmed by 10 bases and J by 1 base, leaving 19 bases between them.

This clone was counted a single time. This chain links TRBV7-2 with TRBJ2-7; 8 bases line up with TRBD1. This CDR3 region has 16 residues. V shed 7 bases and J 2 bases; nucleotides not matched to a gene: 13. In germline, CDR1 is SGHTA, CDR2 FQGNSA. The CDR3 region has the DNA TGTGCCAGCACCGTATCGCAGGGGGCTCGTACCTACGAGCAGTACTTC. Protein product: CASTVSQGARTYEQYF.

The genes are TRBV7-2 and TRBJ2-5, with 8 bases fitting TRBD2. The trim removed 2 bases at V and 5 bases at J, leaving 10 bases unmatched. The length of the CDR3 is 16 residues. CDR1 is SGHTA, CDR2 FQGNSA, per germline. The CDR3 DNA reads as TGTGCCAGCAGCTTATTCGTCGGGGGGGGGTCGGAGACCCAGTACTTC. Translated: CASSLFVGGGSETQYF.

The J gene is TRBJ1-2, the V gene TRBV5-1; TRBD1 is a possible D gene (5 bases). The CDR3 is 16 residues long. Germline assignment: CDR1 SGHRS and CDR2 YFSETQ. With 1 base removed from V and 2 bases from J, the gap between germline ends came to 15 bases. CDR3 sequence: CASSLSRDSGNYGYTF. The CDR3 bases are TGCGCCAGCAGCTTGTCCCGGGACTCGGGGAACTATGGCTACACCTTC.

The chain is built from TRBV19 and TRBJ1-2; 9 bases match TRBD1. The CDR3 extends over 17 amino acids. The ends lost 3 bases at V and 5 bases at J; junction bases unmatched: 13. Per germline, CDR1 LNHDA and CDR2 SQIVND (reference sequence). In nucleotides, the CDR3 is TGTGCCAGTAGTATCTTTAGGGACAGGGTCTTTTGTTATGGCTACACCTTC. Its protein is CASSIFRDRVFCYGYTF.

The V and J genes are TRBV5-1 and TRBJ2-3; D might be TRBD1 (6 bases). Germline CDR1 and CDR2: SGHRS and YFSETQ. This CDR3 is 14 amino acids long. V was shortened by 6 bases and J by 2 bases, with 13 bases between the two germline ends. The CDR3 loop reads CASTPDRPTDTQYF. Here the CDR3 DNA reads TGCGCCAGCACACCTGACAGGCCCACAGATACGCAGTATTTT. Combining the CDR3 with reference TRBV5-1 and TRBJ2-3 gives the whole variable domain KAGVTQTPRYLIKTRGQQVTLSCSPISGHRSVSWYQQTPGQGLQFLFEYFSETQRNKGNFPGRFSGRQFSNSRSEMNVSTLELGDSALYLCASTPDRPTDTQYFGPGTRLTVL.

V usage is TRBV7-2 and J usage is TRBJ2-3; possibly TRBD1 for D (6 bases). Trimming removed 1 base from V and 6 bases from J, with 11 bases in between. CDR3 length equals 14 residues. The V gene's germline CDR1 is SGHTA and CDR2 FQGNSA. CDR3 bases: TGTGCCAGCAGCTTAGGATGGGGGCCGGATACGCAGTATTTT. It yields the protein CASSLGWGPDTQYF.

The rearrangement links TRBV5-1 to TRBJ2-2; 9 positions match TRBD1. From germline, CDR1 is SGHRS and CDR2 YFSETQ. The V gene end was trimmed by 7 bases and the J gene end by 4 bases; junction bases not matched to a gene: 14. This CDR3 has 17 amino acids. The CDR3 loop is CASFTGLTGGITGELFF. In DNA, the CDR3 is TGCGCCAGCTTCACCGGGCTGACAGGGGGGATCACCGGGGAGCTGTTTTTT.